This record looks at one T cell receptor beta chain sequence and its context. Its target is unknown. This entry comes from a study of cytomegalovirus exposure and HLA in healthy donors. The PCR employed 60 Vbeta primers together with 13 Jbeta primers. Method: immunoSEQ multiplex PCR; TCRdb's copy keeps in-frame clones and lacks some. In the table there are under 200,000 clones, around three quarters of which are singletons. General study findings and limits: An ancestry cluster, one associated with Asian ancestry, reportedly showed fewer N-insertions than the 666-donor mean in a later analysis.

CDR3 length: 17 amino acids. The J segment lost 4 bases and the V segment lost 4 bases, leaving 9 bases of the junction unmatched. Germline-derived CDR1 and CDR2 are SGHRS and YFSETQ. The sample comprised PBMCs. The chain is built from TRBV5-1 and TRBJ2-2; TRBD2 matches 11 bases. This receptor was obtained from a woman between 25 and 40 years old in good health and CMV-seronegative. The CDR3, as DNA: TGCGCCAGCAGCGGTCTAGCGGGGGGCTATAGCACCGGGGAGCTGTTTTTT. Encoded protein: CASSGLAGGYSTGELFF. The complete variable domain, with remaining parts taken from reference TRBV5-1 and TRBJ2-2, reads KAGVTQTPRYLIKTRGQQVTLSCSPISGHRSVSWYQQTPGQGLQFLFEYFSETQRNKGNFPGRFSGRQFSNSRSEMNVSTLELGDSALYLCASSGLAGGYSTGELFFGEGSRLTVL.